The 14 T cell receptor beta chains below all came from one sample that was sequenced in a study of blood T cells in healthy people across ages. It was with a sample-barcoded 5' primer and a J-beta primer mix that a second PCR of about 6 to 12 cycles was run. TCRdb re-derived calls from the 5' RACE reads in MiXCR, one entry per CDR3 protein. The sample includes some 1.7 million distinct CDR3 sequences, roughly 28% of them seen just once. The sequencing sample was made of blood. The receptors originated from a woman aged 25 to 39 in good health.

The gene calls are TRBV4-3 and TRBJ2-1; D gene uncertain. The CDR3 is made up of 16 amino acids. The germline V gene has CDR1 LGHNA and CDR2 YSLEER. The germline V and J ends were trimmed by 4 bases and 9 bases, with 22 bases remaining between them. The CDR3 loop is CASSPQPGTFYGEQFF. CDR3 bases: TGCGCCAGCAGCCCGCAGCCGGGTACCTTCTATGGTGAGCAGTTCTTC.

The chain combines TRBV7-9 with TRBJ1-6; tentatively, D is TRBD1 (5 bases). Germline CDR1 SEHNR, CDR2 FQNEAQ (reference sequence). Trimming removed 5 bases at V and 9 bases at J, with 20 bases between. The CDR3 runs to 16 residues. CDR3 coding DNA: TGTGCCAGCAGCCAAGGGACTAACACGGCGGGTTCACCCCTCCACTTT. It specifies CASSQGTNTAGSPLHF.

This clonotype was observed a few times. The chain recombines TRBV5-1 with TRBJ2-5, with D possibly being TRBD1 or TRBD2 (5 bases each). V was clipped by 3 bases and J by 0 bases, with 12 bases between them. CDR1 and CDR2 (germline): SGHRS, YFSETQ. The CDR3 has 15 amino acids. This CDR3 is CASSYPGRNQETQYF. CDR3 nucleotides: TGCGCCAGCAGCTACCCGGGACGGAACCAAGAGACCCAGTACTTC.

V gene TRBV12-3 or TRBV12-4 combines with J gene TRBJ2-7; D gene unclear. This CDR3 has 13 amino acids. V lost 1 base to trimming and J lost 6 bases, with 10 bases between them. CDR3 region: CASSLGDLPEQYF. Written as DNA, the CDR3 is TGTGCCAGCAGTTTAGGGGATCTGCCCGAGCAGTACTTC.

The V call is TRBV12-3 or TRBV12-4, the J call TRBJ1-1, with a possible D match to TRBD1 (5 bases). The CDR3 loop spans 15 amino acids. Trimming removed 6 bases at V and 6 bases at J, with 20 bases between. CDR3 region: CASSPPVGRPPEAFF. In nucleotides, the CDR3 is TGTGCCAGCAGCCCCCCCGTGGGGCGCCCCCCTGAAGCTTTCTTT.

This clonotype was seen a handful of times. J is TRBJ1-5 and V is TRBV12-3 or TRBV12-4; D might be TRBD1 (5 bases). The CDR3 totals 15 residues. V was shortened by 5 bases and J by 3 bases, with 14 bases between the two germline ends. The CDR3 sequence is CASSPGLNINQPQHF. The CDR3 DNA reads as TGTGCCAGCAGTCCGGGACTGAATATCAATCAGCCCCAGCATTTT.

The chain joins TRBV15 to TRBJ2-1; D gene uncertain. The better agreement between TRBJ2-7 and the DNA end casts doubt on the J call. The CDR3 extends over 13 amino acids. From germline, CDR1 is LNHNV and CDR2 YYDKDF (reference sequence). Here the CDR3 reads CATSNRAYNEQYF. For the CDR3, the DNA is TGTGCCACCAGCAACCGGGCCTATAATGAGCAGTACTTC.

The gene calls are TRBV4-3 and TRBJ2-3; 9 bases align to TRBD2. CDR1 is LGHNA, CDR2 YSLEER, per germline. V trimming: 4 bases; J trimming: 6 bases; junction bases outside the gene matches: 11. CDR3 length: 16 residues. The CDR3 nucleotides read TGCGCCAGCAGCCGAAGGGGACTAGCTTTAGGTGATACGCAGTATTTT. It codes for CASSRRGLALGDTQYF.

The rearrangement joins TRBV7-9 to TRBJ1-2, with unresolved D. From germline, CDR1 is SEHNR and CDR2 FQNEAQ (reference sequence). V lost 0 bases and J lost 6, with 20 bases in between. The CDR3 loop spans 17 amino acids. The CDR3 is CASSLAQRLDPSDGYTF. The DNA of the CDR3 is TGTGCCAGCAGCTTAGCGCAACGTCTGGACCCCTCTGATGGCTACACCTTC.

This clonotype was recorded a few times. The chain uses TRBV2 and TRBJ2-1, with TRBD1 matching 7 bases. This CDR3 is 13 amino acids long. Losses at the gene ends were 4 bases for V and 9 bases for J; bases not matched to a gene: 6. Germline V CDR1 and CDR2: SNHLY, FYNNEI. Here the CDR3 reads CASSVRTGPEQFF. CDR3 nucleotides: TGTGCCAGCAGTGTAAGGACAGGCCCTGAGCAGTTCTTC.

The table lists this clonotype with a few counts. This chain connects TRBV5-1 to TRBJ2-3; 7 nucleotides align to TRBD2. Looked up from germline, CDR1 is SGHRS and CDR2 is YFSETQ. The CDR3 extends over 17 amino acids. V dropped 3 bases and J dropped 4; count of bases not matched to a gene: 14. This chain's CDR3 is CASSSWEGRLSADTQYF. Here the CDR3 DNA reads TGCGCCAGCAGCTCATGGGAGGGCCGCCTTTCCGCAGATACGCAGTATTTT.

This clonotype was detected ten times or more. The chain is built from TRBV10-3 and TRBJ2-7; D is perhaps TRBD2 (6 bases). Germline-derived CDR1 and CDR2 are ENHRY and SYGVKD. Trimming removed 5 bases at V and 5 bases at J, with 13 bases between. This CDR3 region has 13 residues. CDR3: CAISTGGEHEQYF. CDR3 nucleotide sequence: TGTGCCATCAGTACCGGGGGAGAGCACGAGCAGTACTTC.

This clonotype was observed a few times. The chain is built from TRBV20-1 and TRBJ1-5; 10 bases agree with TRBD1. From germline, CDR1 is DFQATT and CDR2 SNEGSKA (reference sequence). The V and J ends lost 5 bases and 8 bases, in that order; junction bases with no gene match: 9. The CDR3 length is 14 residues. The CDR3 bases are TGCAGTGCTCGGACAGGGGGAAGGATTGAGCCCCAGCATTTT. Encoded protein: CSARTGGRIEPQHF.

The J gene is TRBJ2-1, the V gene TRBV20-1; TRBD2 matches at 11 bases. This CDR3 region has 14 residues. Germline V CDR1 and CDR2: DFQATT, SNEGSKA (reference sequence). J was trimmed by 10 bases and V by 2 bases; bases with no gene match: 7. The CDR3 here is CSARNSGGAGEQFF. CDR3 nucleotide sequence: TGCAGTGCTAGAAATAGCGGGGGGGCCGGGGAGCAGTTCTTC.